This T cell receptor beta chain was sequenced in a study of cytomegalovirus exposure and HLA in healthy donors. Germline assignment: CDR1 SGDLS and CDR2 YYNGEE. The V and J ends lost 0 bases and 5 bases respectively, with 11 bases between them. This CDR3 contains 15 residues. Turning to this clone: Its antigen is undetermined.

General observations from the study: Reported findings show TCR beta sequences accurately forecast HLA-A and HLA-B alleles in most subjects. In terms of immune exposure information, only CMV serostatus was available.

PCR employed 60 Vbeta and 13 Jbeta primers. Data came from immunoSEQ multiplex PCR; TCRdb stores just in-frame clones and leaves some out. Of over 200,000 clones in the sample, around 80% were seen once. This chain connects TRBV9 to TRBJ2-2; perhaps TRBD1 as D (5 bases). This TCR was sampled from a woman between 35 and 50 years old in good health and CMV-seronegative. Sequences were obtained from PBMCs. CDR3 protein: CASSVEGLATGELFF. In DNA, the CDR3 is TGTGCCAGCAGCGTAGAGGGGCTGGCTACCGGGGAGCTGTTTTTT. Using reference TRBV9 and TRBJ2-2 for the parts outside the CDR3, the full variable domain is DSGVTQTPKHLITATGQRVTLRCSPRSGDLSVYWYQQSLDQGLQFLIQYYNGEERAKGNILERFSAQQFPDLHSELNLSSLELGDSALYFCASSVEGLATGELFFGEGSRLTVL.